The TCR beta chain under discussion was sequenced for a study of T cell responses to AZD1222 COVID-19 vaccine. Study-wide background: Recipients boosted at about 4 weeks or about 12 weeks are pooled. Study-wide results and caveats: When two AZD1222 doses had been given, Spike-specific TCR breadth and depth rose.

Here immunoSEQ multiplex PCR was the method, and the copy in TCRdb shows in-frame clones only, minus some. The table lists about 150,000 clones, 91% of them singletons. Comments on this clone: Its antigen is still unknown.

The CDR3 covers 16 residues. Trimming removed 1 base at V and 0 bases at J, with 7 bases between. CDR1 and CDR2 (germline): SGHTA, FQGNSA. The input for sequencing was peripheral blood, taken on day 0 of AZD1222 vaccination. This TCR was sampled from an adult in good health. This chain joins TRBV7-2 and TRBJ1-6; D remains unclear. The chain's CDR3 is CASSLERSSYNSPLHF. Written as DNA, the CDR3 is TGTGCCAGCAGCTTAGAGAGGAGCTCCTATAATTCACCCCTCCACTTT.